This T cell receptor beta chain was found in a study of blood T cell repertoires in COVID-19. Study-wide context: PBMCs, B-cell-depleted T cells, or T cells were the source of the cDNA or gDNA that made up the material.

Trimming removed 1 base from V and 3 bases from J; junction bases left unmatched: 5. CDR1 is SGHDN and CDR2 is FVKESK in the germline V gene. The CDR3 consists of 15 residues. Per the original methods: Nucleated cell number was recorded as an estimate derived from reference gene primer amplification. TCRdb's table, derived via immunoSEQ multiplex PCR, lists solely in-frame clones and lacks some. That table supplies the V and J calls and clone size; D and trimming were determined from the DNA. This table holds about 180,000 clones, 85% found once. The sequencing input was PBMCs or T cells enriched from blood (not recorded which). The clonotype comes from a man aged 35-49 years who had recovered from COVID-19. The chain links TRBV14 to TRBJ2-7; 8 bases fit TRBD1. Written as DNA, the CDR3 is TGTGCCAGCAGCCAAGTGCCAGGGGGCGGCTACGAGCAGTACTTC. It codes for CASSQVPGGGYEQYF.